This T cell receptor beta chain was sequenced in a study of blood T cell repertoires in COVID-19. In the authors' workflow: For nucleated cells, counts were estimated from reference gene primer amplification. Profiled with immunoSEQ multiplex PCR; TCRdb holds only in-frame clones, not every one. From that table come the V and J calls and clone size; the DNA was used to work out D and trimming. The sample lists 75,000 to 95,000 clones, around 74% occurring once. CDR3 length equals 15 residues. The trim removed 6 bases at V and 5 bases at J, leaving 9 bases unmatched. Germline V lookup: CDR1 MDHEN, CDR2 SYDVKM. This clone was seen a few times.

The receptor's source is a man between 65 and 80 years old with COVID-19, enrolled during active disease. The sequenced sample consisted of peripheral blood. The rearrangement uses TRBV28 and TRBJ1-5; 8 nucleotides match TRBD1. The CDR3 is CASRFGQGRYQPQHF. As DNA, the CDR3 is TGTGCCAGCAGATTTGGACAGGGCCGGTATCAGCCCCAGCATTTT.